These 27 T cell receptor beta chains share one sample of origin, sequenced in a study of CD8 T cells in Susac syndrome. The authors reverse transcribed roughly 0.5 to 1 ug RNA with random hexamers. TCRdb analysed the immunoSEQ multiplex PCR reads with MiXCR anew, one entry per CDR3 protein. Of 70,000 or so distinct CDR3 sequences in the sample, over 90% were seen once. The sample was CD8+ T cells from PBMCs. The receptors originated from a human donor in good health.

The chain recombines TRBV12-3 or TRBV12-4 with TRBJ2-7, with 8 bases that match TRBD2. The CDR3 covers 14 residues. V lost 3 bases to trimming and J lost 2 bases; unmatched junction nucleotides: 3. CDR3 DNA sequence: TGTGCCAGCAGTTTCCCGGGGGGGGCCTACGAGCAGTACTTC. Encoded protein: CASSFPGGAYEQYF.

The chain recombines TRBV14 with TRBJ1-2, with 8 bases that match TRBD1. Germline V gene sequence: CDR1 SGHDN, CDR2 FVKESK. This CDR3 is 14 amino acids long. J lost 8 bases, V lost 4 bases, and 9 bases had no gene match. The CDR3 nucleotides read TGTGCCAGCAGCCGATTGGGACAGGAGGTCGGCTACACCTTC. Its protein is CASSRLGQEVGYTF.

The CDR3 sequence is CASSAAGQTLHF. Here the CDR3 DNA reads TGTGCCAGCAGCGCTGCGGGACAAACACTCCACTTT. The chain carries TRBV9 and TRBJ1-6; perhaps TRBD1 as D (6 bases). Trimming removed 3 bases at V and 16 bases at J, with 14 bases between. The CDR3 contains 12 residues. CDR1 and CDR2 from the germline V gene are SGDLS and YYNGEE. Supplemented by reference TRBV9 and TRBJ1-6, the full variable domain reads DSGVTQTPKHLITATGQRVTLRCSPRSGDLSVYWYQQSLDQGLQFLIQYYNGEERAKGNILERFSAQQFPDLHSELNLSSLELGDSALYFCASSAAGQTLHFGNGTRLTVT.

The chain uses TRBV27 and TRBJ1-5, with 8 bases that match TRBD1. V was clipped by 3 bases and J by 3 bases; unmatched bases: 1. The CDR3 consists of 14 residues. Germline CDR1 MNHEY, CDR2 SMNVEV (reference sequence). The CDR3 DNA is TGTGCCAGCAGTTTGACAGGGGTCAATCAGCCCCAGCATTTT. Translating it yields CASSLTGVNQPQHF.

This chain uses TRBV9 with TRBJ1-6; D remains unclear. This CDR3 contains 13 residues. Trimming left V 0 bases short and J 7 bases short, with 5 bases between. The germline V gene encodes CDR1 SGDLS and CDR2 YYNGEE. CDR3 nucleotide sequence: TGTGCCAGCAGCGTAGAAACAAATTCACCCCTCCACTTT. Protein product: CASSVETNSPLHF. The whole variable domain, remainder taken from reference TRBV9 and TRBJ1-6, is DSGVTQTPKHLITATGQRVTLRCSPRSGDLSVYWYQQSLDQGLQFLIQYYNGEERAKGNILERFSAQQFPDLHSELNLSSLELGDSALYFCASSVETNSPLHFGNGTRLTVT.

The V gene is TRBV4-3, the J gene TRBJ2-2; no firm D call. The CDR3 extends over 14 amino acids. The V and J ends lost 0 bases and 3 bases respectively, with 5 bases between them. Germline CDR1 LGHNA, CDR2 YSLEER. Here the CDR3 reads CASSQESDTGELFF. DNA of the CDR3: TGCGCCAGCAGCCAAGAGTCGGACACCGGGGAGCTGTTTTTT.

The chain joins TRBV7-4 to TRBJ2-7, with D uncertain. The CDR3 is made up of 13 amino acids. Looked up from germline, CDR1 is SGHVT and CDR2 is SQSDAQ. Trimming left V 5 bases short and J 7 bases short, with 15 bases between. The CDR3 is CASSDSRVREQYV. Written as DNA, the CDR3 is TGTGCCAGCAGCGATTCTCGGGTCAGAGAGCAGTACGTC.

V is TRBV7-6 and J is TRBJ2-2; D is tentatively TRBD1 or TRBD2 (6 bases each). This CDR3 is built from 16 residues. CDR1 and CDR2 from the germline V gene are SGHVS and FNYEAQ. Deletions cut 3 bases from V and 5 bases from J, with 16 bases between. This CDR3 reads CASSFVGGQGTGELFF. CDR3 coding DNA: TGTGCCAGCAGCTTTGTCGGGGGACAAGGGACCGGGGAGCTGTTTTTT.

This chain joins TRBV7-9 and TRBJ2-1; 10 bases match TRBD2. Germline V gene data show CDR1 as SEHNR and CDR2 as FQNEAQ (reference sequence). The CDR3 extends over 16 amino acids. Losses at the gene ends were 2 bases for V and 5 bases for J; bases not matched to a gene: 6. The CDR3 loop is CASSLSGGASHNEQFF. CDR3 sequence (DNA): TGTGCCAGCAGCTTAAGCGGGGGGGCCAGTCACAATGAGCAGTTCTTC.

The J gene is TRBJ2-7, the V gene TRBV7-2; D is uncertain. V lost 2 bases, J lost 4 bases, and 12 bases lay in between. CDR3 length equals 14 residues. Germline-derived CDR1 and CDR2 are SGHTA and FQGNSA. This CDR3 reads CASSLPGLEYEQYV. DNA for the CDR3: TGTGCCAGCAGCTTACCAGGTCTCGAATACGAGCAGTACGTC.

The chain recombines TRBV27 with TRBJ2-1; TRBD1 agrees at 7 bases. The J segment lost 5 bases and the V segment lost 2 bases, leaving 3 bases of the junction unmatched. The V gene's germline CDR1 is MNHEY and CDR2 SMNVEV (reference sequence). The CDR3 spans 14 residues. The CDR3 loop is CASSLRDSNNEQFF. The CDR3 nucleotides read TGTGCCAGCAGTTTAAGGGACAGTAACAATGAGCAGTTCTTC.

The V and J genes are TRBV7-2 and TRBJ2-7; 8 bases are a match to TRBD2. The CDR3 spans 16 residues. Germline V lookup: CDR1 SGHTA, CDR2 FQGNSA. V shed 2 bases, J shed 0 bases, and the junction held 6 bases outside the gene matches. In nucleotides, the CDR3 is TGTGCCAGCAGCTTATCCGTAGCGGGGACCTCCTACGAGCAGTACTTC. Amino acids: CASSLSVAGTSYEQYF.

The V and J genes are TRBV6-5 and TRBJ2-1, with D perhaps matching TRBD1 (6 bases). The V gene lost 0 bases and the J gene lost 1 base, with 10 bases spanning the gap. The CDR3 has 16 residues. Germline V gene data show CDR1 as MNHEY and CDR2 as SVGAGI. CDR3 region: CASSYSEGGSYNEQFF. In nucleotides, the CDR3 is TGTGCCAGCAGTTACTCGGAAGGGGGATCCTACAATGAGCAGTTCTTC.

Only one count was recorded for this clonotype. This chain joins TRBV28 and TRBJ2-7; the D gene is possibly TRBD1 (5 bases). V lost 7 bases to trimming and J lost 3 bases, with 13 bases between them. CDR3 length equals 13 residues. Per the germline V gene, CDR1 is MDHEN and CDR2 is SYDVKM. The CDR3 nucleotides read TGTGCCAGCATCCCCGACGGACACTACGAGCAGTACTTC. It translates to CASIPDGHYEQYF.

The chain employs TRBV21-1 and TRBJ1-2; the D call TRBD1 from the table was never checked on the DNA. TRBV21-1 is a pseudogene segment. This CDR3 has 17 amino acids. The CDR3 loop is CASSIRTRGSAFYGYTF. The CDR3 nucleotides are TGTGCCAGCAGCATTCGGACACGGGGAAGCGCCTTCTATGGCTACACCTTC.

This chain connects TRBV2 to TRBJ1-4; D not resolved. Germline CDR1 reads SNHLY; CDR2 reads FYNNEI. This CDR3 has 13 amino acids. The V end was cut by 3 bases, the J end by 5 bases, with 7 bases between. The CDR3 here is CASSDGLNEKLFF. CDR3 in DNA: TGTGCCAGCAGTGACGGTCTCAATGAAAAACTGTTTTTT. Supplemented by reference TRBV2 and TRBJ1-4, the full variable domain reads EPEVTQTPSHQVTQMGQEVILRCVPISNHLYFYWYRQILGQKVEFLVSFYNNEISEKSEIFDDQFSVERPDGSNFTLKIRSTKLEDSAMYFCASSDGLNEKLFFGSGTQLSVL.

V is TRBV9 and J is TRBJ2-7; no definite D call. CDR3 length equals 15 residues. In germline, CDR1 is SGDLS, CDR2 YYNGEE. V shed 0 bases and J shed 0 bases, with 10 bases lying between them. The CDR3 sequence is CASSVALGSSYEQYF. The CDR3 nucleotides read TGTGCCAGCAGCGTAGCTTTAGGCAGCTCCTACGAGCAGTACTTC.

The chain has TRBV20-1 and TRBJ2-3; D unresolved. The CDR3 spans 11 residues. CDR1 and CDR2 (germline): DFQATT, SNEGSKA (reference sequence). Trimming took off 6 bases at V and 4 bases at J, with 8 bases between the two ends. The CDR3, as DNA: TGCAGTGCCCCTGTGTCAGATACGCAGTATTTT. It yields the protein CSAPVSDTQYF.

The chain links TRBV5-6 to TRBJ1-1; no definite D call. This CDR3 region has 14 residues. Trimming removed 0 bases at V and 6 bases at J, with 12 bases between. CDR1 is SGHDT, CDR2 YYEEEE, per germline. DNA for the CDR3: TGTGCCAGCAGCTTGGAACATAACAGACCTGAAGCTTTCTTT. Translating it yields CASSLEHNRPEAFF.

The chain joins TRBV28 to TRBJ2-5; no firm D call. V was shortened by 6 bases and J by 5 bases, with 13 bases between the two germline ends. In germline, CDR1 is MDHEN, CDR2 SYDVKM. The CDR3 consists of 13 residues. The chain's CDR3 is CASSPWTKETQYF. The DNA for the CDR3 is TGTGCCAGCAGCCCGTGGACGAAGGAGACCCAGTACTTC.

The V and J genes are TRBV4-1 and TRBJ1-1, with D maybe TRBD1 (5 bases). Trimming pared 1 base from V and 1 base from J, leaving 13 bases between. Germline lookup yields CDR1 MGHRA and CDR2 YSYEKL. The CDR3 is 16 amino acids. DNA for the CDR3: TGCGCCAGCAGCCAAGTTTCCGGGACGGGGAACACTGAAGCTTTCTTT. It translates to CASSQVSGTGNTEAFF.

This chain uses TRBV3-1 with TRBJ2-4; D might be TRBD1 (5 bases). Trimming stripped 0 bases from V and 8 bases from J, with 17 bases between. The germline gives CDR1 LGHDT, CDR2 YNNKEL (reference sequence). The CDR3 covers 16 residues. CDR3 sequence reads: CASSQDPGALMDIQYF. The CDR3 DNA sequence: TGTGCCAGCAGCCAAGACCCTGGGGCCCTTATGGACATTCAGTACTTC.

V and J are TRBV7-9 and TRBJ1-4; weak D call: TRBD1 (5 bases). Germline-derived CDR1 and CDR2 are SEHNR and FQNEAQ (reference sequence). The ends were cut back, 5 bases at V and 4 bases at J, with 8 bases in the middle. The CDR3 has 13 amino acids. The CDR3 region is CASSIDSNEKLFF. The DNA for the CDR3 is TGTGCCAGCAGCATAGACAGTAATGAAAAACTGTTTTTT. Drawing the rest from reference TRBV7-9 and TRBJ1-4, the complete variable domain is DTGVSQNPRHKITKRGQNVTFRCDPISEHNRLYWYRQTLGQGPEFLTYFQNEAQLEKSRLLSDRFSAERPKGSFSTLEIQRTEQGDSAMYLCASSIDSNEKLFFGSGTQLSVL.

This CDR3 is CASSLRGDQPQHF. CDR3 DNA sequence: TGTGCCAGCAGCTTGAGAGGGGATCAGCCCCAGCATTTT. This chain connects TRBV5-6 to TRBJ1-5, with D perhaps matching TRBD1 (5 bases). The ends were cut back, 1 base at V and 5 bases at J, with 7 bases in the middle. CDR1 is SGHDT and CDR2 is YYEEEE in the germline V gene. The CDR3 extends over 13 amino acids.

V is TRBV29-1 and J is TRBJ2-7; D ambiguous. Germline CDR1 SQVTM, CDR2 ANQGSEA. The ends were cut back, 5 bases at V and 5 bases at J, with 7 bases in the middle. This CDR3 spans 10 amino acids. DNA of the CDR3: TGCAGCGTTATAGCCGACGAGCAGTACTTC. Its protein is CSVIADEQYF.

The CDR3 nucleotides are TGTGCCAGCAGCCCACCCAGAGGCGGGTCCTCCCCAGATACGCAGTATTTT. Translating it yields CASSPPRGGSSPDTQYF. The chain recombines TRBV7-9 with TRBJ2-3; weak D call: TRBD2 (5 bases). The CDR3 totals 17 residues. V lost 5 bases and J lost 4, with 22 bases in between. Germline V gene lookup returns CDR1 SEHNR and CDR2 FQNEAQ (reference sequence).

The chain recombines TRBV10-3 with TRBJ1-1, with 8 nucleotides matching TRBD1. The V segment lost 8 bases and the J segment 1 base; nucleotides outside the gene matches: 3. The CDR3 consists of 13 residues. The germline CDR1 and CDR2 sequences are ENHRY and SYGVKD. CDR3 sequence reads: CAIAQGANTEAFF. The CDR3 nucleotides are TGTGCCATCGCGCAGGGGGCGAACACTGAAGCTTTCTTT.